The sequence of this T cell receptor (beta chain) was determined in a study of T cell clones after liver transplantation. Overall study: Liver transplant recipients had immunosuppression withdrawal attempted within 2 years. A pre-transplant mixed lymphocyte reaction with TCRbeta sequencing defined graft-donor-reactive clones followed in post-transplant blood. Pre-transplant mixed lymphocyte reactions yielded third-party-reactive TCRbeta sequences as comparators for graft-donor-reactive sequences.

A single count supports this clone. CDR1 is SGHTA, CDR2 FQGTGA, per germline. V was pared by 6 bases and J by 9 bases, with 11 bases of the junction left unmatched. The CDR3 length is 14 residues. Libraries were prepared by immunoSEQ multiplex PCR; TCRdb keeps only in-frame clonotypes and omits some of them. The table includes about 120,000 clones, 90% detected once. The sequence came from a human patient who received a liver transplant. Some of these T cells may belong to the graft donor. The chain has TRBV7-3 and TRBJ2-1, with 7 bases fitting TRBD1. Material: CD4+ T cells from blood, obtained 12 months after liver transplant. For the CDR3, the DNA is TGTGCCAGCAGTGAGGGGACAGAGGGAAGTGAGCAGTTCTTC. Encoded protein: CASSEGTEGSEQFF.